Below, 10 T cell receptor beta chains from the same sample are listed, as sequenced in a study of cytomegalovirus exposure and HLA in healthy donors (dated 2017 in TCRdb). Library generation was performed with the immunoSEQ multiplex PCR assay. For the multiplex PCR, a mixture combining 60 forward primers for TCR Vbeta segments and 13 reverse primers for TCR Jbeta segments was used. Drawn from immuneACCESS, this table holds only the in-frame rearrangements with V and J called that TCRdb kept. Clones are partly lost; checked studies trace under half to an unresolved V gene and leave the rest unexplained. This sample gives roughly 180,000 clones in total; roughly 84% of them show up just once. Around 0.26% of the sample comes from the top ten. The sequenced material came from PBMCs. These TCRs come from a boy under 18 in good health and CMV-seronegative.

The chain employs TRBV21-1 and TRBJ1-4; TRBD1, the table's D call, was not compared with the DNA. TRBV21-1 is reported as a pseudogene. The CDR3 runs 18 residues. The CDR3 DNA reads TGTGCCAGCAGCAAAGGTCCCCGGACAGGGTTGCCCATGGAAAAACTGTTTTTT. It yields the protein CASSKGPRTGLPMEKLFF.

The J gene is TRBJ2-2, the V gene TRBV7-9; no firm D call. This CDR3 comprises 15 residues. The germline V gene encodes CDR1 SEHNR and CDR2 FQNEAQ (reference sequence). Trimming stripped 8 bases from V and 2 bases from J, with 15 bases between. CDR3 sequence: CASVLSTPNTGELFF. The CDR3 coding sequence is TGTGCCAGCGTTCTTTCGACACCTAACACCGGGGAGCTGTTTTTT.

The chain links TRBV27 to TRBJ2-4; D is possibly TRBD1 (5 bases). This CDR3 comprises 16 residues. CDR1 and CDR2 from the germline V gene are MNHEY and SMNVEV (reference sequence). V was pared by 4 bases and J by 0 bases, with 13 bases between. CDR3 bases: TGTGCCAGCAGTTCCCGACAGTTACTAGCCAAAAACATTCAGTACTTC. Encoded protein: CASSSRQLLAKNIQYF.

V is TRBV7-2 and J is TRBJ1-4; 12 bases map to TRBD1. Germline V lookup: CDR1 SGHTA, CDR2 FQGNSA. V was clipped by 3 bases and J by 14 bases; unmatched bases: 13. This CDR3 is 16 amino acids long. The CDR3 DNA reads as TGTGCCAGCAGCTTCTCCCCCGGGACAGGGGGCGCCGGGCTGTTTTTT. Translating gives CASSFSPGTGGAGLFF.

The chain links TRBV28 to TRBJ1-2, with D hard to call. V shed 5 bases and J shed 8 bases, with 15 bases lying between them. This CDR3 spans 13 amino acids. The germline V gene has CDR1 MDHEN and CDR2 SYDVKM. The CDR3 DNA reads TGTGCCAGCAGTAACCCCCCTCTATCCGGCTACACCTTC. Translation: CASSNPPLSGYTF.

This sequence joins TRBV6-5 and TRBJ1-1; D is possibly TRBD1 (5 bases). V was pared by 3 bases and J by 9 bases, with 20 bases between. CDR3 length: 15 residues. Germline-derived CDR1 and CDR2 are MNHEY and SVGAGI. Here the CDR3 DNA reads TGTGCCAGCAGTTATGGGGCAGGAACTGTTTCTAAAGCTTTCTTT. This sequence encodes CASSYGAGTVSKAFF.

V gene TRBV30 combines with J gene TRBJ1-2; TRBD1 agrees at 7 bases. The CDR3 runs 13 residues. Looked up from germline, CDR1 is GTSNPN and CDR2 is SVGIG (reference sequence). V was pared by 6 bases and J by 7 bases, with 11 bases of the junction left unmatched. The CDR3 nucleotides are TGTGCCTGCCCTAGACAGGGAAAGGGTGGCTACACCTTC. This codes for CACPRQGKGGYTF. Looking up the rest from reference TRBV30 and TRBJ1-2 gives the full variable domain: SQTIHQWPATLVQPVGSPLSLECTVEGTSNPNLYWYRQAAGRGLQLLFYSVGIGQISSEVPQNLSASRPQDRQFILSSKKLLLSDSGFYLCACPRQGKGGYTFGSGTRLTVV.

The CDR3 protein is CASSLSGTGGSPLHF. CDR3 nucleotides: TGTGCCAGCAGCCTTAGCGGGACAGGGGGATCACCCCTCCACTTT. This chain joins TRBV7-8 and TRBJ1-6, with TRBD1 matching 11 bases. J was trimmed by 10 bases and V by 5 bases; bases with no gene match: 7. The CDR3 length is 15 residues. The V gene's germline CDR1 is SGHVS and CDR2 FQNEAQ.

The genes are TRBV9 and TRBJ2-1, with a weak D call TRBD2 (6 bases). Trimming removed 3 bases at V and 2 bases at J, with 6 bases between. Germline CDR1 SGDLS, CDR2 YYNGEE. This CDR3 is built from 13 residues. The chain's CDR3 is CASSAGAYNEQFF. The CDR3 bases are TGTGCCAGCAGCGCGGGGGCCTACAATGAGCAGTTCTTC.

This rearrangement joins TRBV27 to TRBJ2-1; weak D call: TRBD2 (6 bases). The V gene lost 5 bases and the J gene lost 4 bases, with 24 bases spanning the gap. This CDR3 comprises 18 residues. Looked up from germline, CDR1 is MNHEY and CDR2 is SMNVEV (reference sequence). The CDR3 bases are TGTGCCAGCAGTCCCTCCCCAAAGCGGGTAACCTGGTACAATGAGCAGTTCTTC. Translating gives CASSPSPKRVTWYNEQFF.